These T cell receptor beta chains were read from a single sample in a study of vaccination and CD4 T cells after COVID-19. MiXCR was run by TCRdb on the PCR reads, yielding one entry per CDR3 protein. The repertoire holds approximately 14,000 distinct CDR3 sequences, over 30% seen once, with about a sixth in the top ten. No antigen has been identified for these receptors. The sample was cultured CD4+ T cells from blood. The receptor source for this set is a human donor with COVID-19. CDR3s include the opening cysteine and the closing phenylalanine or tryptophan. A D gene is named only where the DNA matches it firmly. Clone size is shown for a subset of rows, as once, few, many or a class of expanded clone.

j_call,d_call,clone_size,v_call,cdr3_nt,cdr3_aa
TRBJ1-4,NA,few,TRBV30,TGTGCCTGGAGGAGGGATGGTGAAAAACTGTTTTTT,CAWRRDGEKLFF
TRBJ2-7,NA,NA,TRBV2,TGTGCCACCGAAAGGGACCTTCCATACGAGCAGTACTTC,CATERDLPYEQYF
TRBJ1-5,NA,few,TRBV7-2,TGTGCCAGCAGCCTCAGGGGTAATCAGCCCCAGCATTTT,CASSLRGNQPQHF
TRBJ1-2,NA,few,TRBV19,TGTGCCAGTAGTGCCGTATCACTGAACTATGGCTACACCTTC,CASSAVSLNYGYTF
TRBJ2-1,NA,NA,TRBV7-9,TGTGCCAGCAGCCTACGACCTCGGGGGCCTAGCTCATTCCACAATGAGCAGTTCTTC,CASSLRPRGPSSFHNEQFF
TRBJ2-2,TRBD1,few,TRBV6-2/TRBV6-3,TGTGCCAGCAGTTATCCCCCGGGACAGATTGCGAACACCGGGGAGCTGTTTTTT,CASSYPPGQIANTGELFF
TRBJ1-5,NA,NA,TRBV7-2,TGTGCCAGCAGCTTAGATCTTATGGGGAATCAGCCCCAGCATTTT,CASSLDLMGNQPQHF
TRBJ1-2,NA,few,TRBV2,TGTGCCAGCAGTGAAGCGGGGGGCGGTCTTGGCGGCTACACCTTC,CASSEAGGGLGGYTF
TRBJ1-1,TRBD1,few,TRBV28,TGTGCCAGCAGTACCGACAGGGTTGGAACTGAAGCTTTCTTT,CASSTDRVGTEAFF
TRBJ1-1,TRBD1,few,TRBV11-3,TGTGCCAGCAGCTCGCTGGGACAGTTTAACACTGAAGCTTTCTTT,CASSSLGQFNTEAFF
TRBJ1-1,TRBD1,NA,TRBV5-1,TGCGCCAGCAGCTTATTGGCTTCTAACAGGGGACATAACACTGAAGCTTTCTTT,CASSLLASNRGHNTEAFF
TRBJ2-7,NA,NA,TRBV12-3/TRBV12-4,TGTGCCAGCAGTCGGGGAACAACGGGCAGGAACTCCTACGAGCAGTACTTC,CASSRGTTGRNSYEQYF
TRBJ2-5,NA,NA,TRBV7-2,TGTGCCAGCAGCTCAGCGGAGACCCAGTACTTC,CASSSAETQYF
TRBJ1-2,NA,NA,TRBV11-3,TGTGCCAGCAGCCCGCTGAGAGCGGGCGGCTACACCTTC,CASSPLRAGGYTF
TRBJ1-4,TRBD1,few,TRBV6-1,TGTGCCAGCAGTGTTCTGGGGACAGGGAGAGTGGGAGATGAAAAACTGTTTTTT,CASSVLGTGRVGDEKLFF
TRBJ2-5,TRBD2,few,TRBV27,TGTGCCAGCAGTTTAAGGGGGACTAGCGGGCACCAAGAGACCCAGTACTTC,CASSLRGTSGHQETQYF
TRBJ2-2,NA,NA,TRBV20-1,TGCAGTGCCCGGGCGGACACCGACACCGGGGAGCTGTTTTTT,CSARADTDTGELFF
TRBJ1-5,TRBD1,NA,TRBV30,TGTGCCTGGACCCCGGGAGGGACAGAAAATCAGCCCCAGCATTTT,CAWTPGGTENQPQHF
TRBJ2-5,TRBD1,few,TRBV25-1,TGTGCCAGCAGTGCGGACAGGGTGGAGACCCAGTACTTC,CASSADRVETQYF
TRBJ2-1,TRBD2,once,TRBV7-9,TGCGCCAGCAGCTGGGGACTAGCGGGGACGAGAGGGGATGAGCAGTTCTTC,CASSWGLAGTRGDEQFF
TRBJ1-1,NA,NA,TRBV2,TGTGCCAGCAGCAAACAGAAGAACACTGAAGCTTTCTTT,CASSKQKNTEAFF
TRBJ1-2,NA,few,TRBV10-3,TGTGCCATCAGTAAGGACAGTTCTAACTATGGCTACACCTTC,CAISKDSSNYGYTF
TRBJ1-6,NA,NA,TRBV2,TGTGCCAGCGGGGGGGGCGCACCCCTCCACTTT,CASGGGAPLHF
TRBJ1-2,NA,few,TRBV6-2/TRBV6-3,TGTGCCAGCAGTTACCTCGGGAACTATGGCTACACCTTC,CASSYLGNYGYTF
TRBJ1-6,NA,NA,TRBV5-1,TGCGCCAGCAGCTCGGACGGATCAAATTCACCCCTCCACTTT,CASSSDGSNSPLHF
TRBJ1-3,NA,NA,TRBV20-1,TGCAGTGCTAGTATGGGGGTTGGAAACACCATATATTTT,CSASMGVGNTIYF
TRBJ2-2,TRBD2,NA,TRBV12-3/TRBV12-4,TGTGCCAGCACCGCTAGCGGGACAAACACCGGGGAGCTGTTTTTT,CASTASGTNTGELFF